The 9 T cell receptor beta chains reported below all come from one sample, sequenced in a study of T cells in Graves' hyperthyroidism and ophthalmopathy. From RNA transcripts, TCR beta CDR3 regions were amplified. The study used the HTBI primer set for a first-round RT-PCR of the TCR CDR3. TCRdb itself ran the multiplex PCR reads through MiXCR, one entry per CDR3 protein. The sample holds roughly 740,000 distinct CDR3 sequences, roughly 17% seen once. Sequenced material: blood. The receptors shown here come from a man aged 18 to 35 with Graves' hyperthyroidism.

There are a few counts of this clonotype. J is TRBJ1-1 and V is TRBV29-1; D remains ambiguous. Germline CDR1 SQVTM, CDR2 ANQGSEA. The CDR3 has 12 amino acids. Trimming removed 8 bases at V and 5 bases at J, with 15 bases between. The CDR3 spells CSLTPGRTEAFF. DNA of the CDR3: TGCAGCCTCACTCCCGGGCGGACTGAAGCTTTCTTT.

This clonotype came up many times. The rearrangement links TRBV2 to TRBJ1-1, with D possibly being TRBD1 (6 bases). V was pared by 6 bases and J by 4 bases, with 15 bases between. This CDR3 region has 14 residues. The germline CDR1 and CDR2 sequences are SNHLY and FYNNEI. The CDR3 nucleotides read TGTGCCAGCAGAGGGAGAGGGGGAGCCACTGAAGCTTTCTTT. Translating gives CASRGRGGATEAFF. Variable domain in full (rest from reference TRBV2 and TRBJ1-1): EPEVTQTPSHQVTQMGQEVILRCVPISNHLYFYWYRQILGQKVEFLVSFYNNEISEKSEIFDDQFSVERPDGSNFTLKIRSTKLEDSAMYFCASRGRGGATEAFFGQGTRLTVV.

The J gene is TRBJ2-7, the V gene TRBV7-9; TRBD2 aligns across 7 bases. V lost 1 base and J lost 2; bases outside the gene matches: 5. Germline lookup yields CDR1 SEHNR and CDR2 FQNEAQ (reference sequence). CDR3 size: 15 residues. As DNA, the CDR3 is TGTGCCAGCAGCTTAGTGGCTAGCGGCGCCTACGAGCAGTACTTC. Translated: CASSLVASGAYEQYF.

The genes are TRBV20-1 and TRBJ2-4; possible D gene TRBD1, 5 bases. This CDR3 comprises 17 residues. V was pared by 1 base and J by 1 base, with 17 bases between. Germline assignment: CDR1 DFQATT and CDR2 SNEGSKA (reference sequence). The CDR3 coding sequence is TGCAGTGCTAGAGTATTGGAGCAGGGTTTTGCCAAAAACATTCAGTACTTC. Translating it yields CSARVLEQGFAKNIQYF.

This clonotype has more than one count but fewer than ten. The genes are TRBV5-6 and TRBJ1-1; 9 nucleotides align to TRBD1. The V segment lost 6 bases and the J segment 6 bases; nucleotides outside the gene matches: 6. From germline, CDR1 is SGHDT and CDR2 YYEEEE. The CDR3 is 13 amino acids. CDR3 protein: CASTTGGISEAFF. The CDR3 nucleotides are TGTGCCAGCACGACAGGGGGAATCTCTGAAGCTTTCTTT.

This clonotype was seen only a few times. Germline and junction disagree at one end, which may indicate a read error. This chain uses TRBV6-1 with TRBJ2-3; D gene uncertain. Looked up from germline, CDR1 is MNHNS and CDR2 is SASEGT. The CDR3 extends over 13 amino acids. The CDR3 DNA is TGTGCCAGCATTGAAGGAGGCACAGATACGCAGTATTTT. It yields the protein CASIEGGTDTQYF.

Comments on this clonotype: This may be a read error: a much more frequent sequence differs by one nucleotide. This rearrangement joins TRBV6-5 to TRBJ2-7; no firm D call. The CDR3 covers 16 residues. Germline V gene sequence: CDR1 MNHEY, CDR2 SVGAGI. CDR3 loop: CASSLAGPSASYGQYF. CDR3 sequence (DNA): TGTGCCAGCAGTTTAGCTGGTCCCAGCGCATCCTACGGGCAGTACTTC.

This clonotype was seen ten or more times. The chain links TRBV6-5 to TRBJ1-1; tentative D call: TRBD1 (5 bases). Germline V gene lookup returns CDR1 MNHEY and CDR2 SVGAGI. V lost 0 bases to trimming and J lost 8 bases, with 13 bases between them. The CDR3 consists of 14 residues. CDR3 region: CASSYSGQKWEAFF. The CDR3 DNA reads TGTGCCAGCAGTTACTCGGGGCAGAAGTGGGAAGCTTTCTTT.

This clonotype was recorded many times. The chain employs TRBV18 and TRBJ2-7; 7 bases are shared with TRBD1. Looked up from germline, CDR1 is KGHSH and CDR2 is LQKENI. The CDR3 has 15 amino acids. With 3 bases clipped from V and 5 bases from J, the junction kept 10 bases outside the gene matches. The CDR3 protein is CASSPTGAARNEQYF. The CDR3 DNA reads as TGTGCCAGCTCACCCACAGGGGCCGCACGAAACGAGCAGTACTTC.